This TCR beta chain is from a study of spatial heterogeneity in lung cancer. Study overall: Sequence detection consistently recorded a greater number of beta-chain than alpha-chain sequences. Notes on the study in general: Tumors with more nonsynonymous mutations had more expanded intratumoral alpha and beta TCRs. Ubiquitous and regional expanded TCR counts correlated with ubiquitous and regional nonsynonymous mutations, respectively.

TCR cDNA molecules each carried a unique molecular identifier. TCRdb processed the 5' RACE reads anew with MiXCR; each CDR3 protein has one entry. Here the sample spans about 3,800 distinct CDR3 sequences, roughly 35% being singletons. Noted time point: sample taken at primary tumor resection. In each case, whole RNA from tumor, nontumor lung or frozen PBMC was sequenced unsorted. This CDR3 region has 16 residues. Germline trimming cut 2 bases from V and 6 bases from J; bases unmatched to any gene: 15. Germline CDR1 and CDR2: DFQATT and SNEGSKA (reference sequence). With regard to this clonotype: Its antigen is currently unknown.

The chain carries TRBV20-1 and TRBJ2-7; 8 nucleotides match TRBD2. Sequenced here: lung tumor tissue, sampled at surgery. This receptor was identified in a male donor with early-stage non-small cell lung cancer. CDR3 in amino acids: CSARLLRAGETGEQYF. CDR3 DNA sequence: TGCAGTGCTAGACTCCTCAGAGCGGGGGAAACGGGCGAGCAGTACTTC.